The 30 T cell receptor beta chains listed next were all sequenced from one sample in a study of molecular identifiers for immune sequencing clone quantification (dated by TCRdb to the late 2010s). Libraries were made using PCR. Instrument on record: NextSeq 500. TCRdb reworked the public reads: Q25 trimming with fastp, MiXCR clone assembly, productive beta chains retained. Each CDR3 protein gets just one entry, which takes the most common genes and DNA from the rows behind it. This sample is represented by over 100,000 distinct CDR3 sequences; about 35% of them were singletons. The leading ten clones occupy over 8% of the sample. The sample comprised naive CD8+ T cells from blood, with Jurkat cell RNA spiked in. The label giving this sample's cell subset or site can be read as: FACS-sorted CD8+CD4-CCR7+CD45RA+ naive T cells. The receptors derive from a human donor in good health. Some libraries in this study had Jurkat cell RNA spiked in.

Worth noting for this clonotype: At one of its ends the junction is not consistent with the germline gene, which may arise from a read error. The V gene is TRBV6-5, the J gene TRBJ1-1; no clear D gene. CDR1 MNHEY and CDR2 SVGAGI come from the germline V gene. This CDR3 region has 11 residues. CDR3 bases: TGTGCCAGCAGTTACGAGACTGAAGTTTTCTTT. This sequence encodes CASSYETEVFF.

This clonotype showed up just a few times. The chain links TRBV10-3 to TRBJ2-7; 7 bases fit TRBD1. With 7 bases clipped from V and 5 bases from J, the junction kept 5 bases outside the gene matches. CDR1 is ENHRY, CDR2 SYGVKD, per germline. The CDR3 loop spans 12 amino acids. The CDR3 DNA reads TGTGCCATCAAAGAAACAGGGGACGAGCAGTACTTC. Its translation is CAIKETGDEQYF.

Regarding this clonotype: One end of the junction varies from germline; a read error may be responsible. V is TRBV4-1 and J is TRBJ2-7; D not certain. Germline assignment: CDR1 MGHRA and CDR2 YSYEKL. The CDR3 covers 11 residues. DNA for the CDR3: TGCGCCAGCCGCCAAGGCCCCGAGCAGTACTTC. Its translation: CASRQGPEQYF.

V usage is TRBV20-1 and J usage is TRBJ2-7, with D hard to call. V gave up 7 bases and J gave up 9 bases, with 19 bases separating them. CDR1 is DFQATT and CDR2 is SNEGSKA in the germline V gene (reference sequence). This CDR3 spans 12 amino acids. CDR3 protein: CSGAGPAVRQYF. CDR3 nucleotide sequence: TGCAGTGGGGCCGGACCCGCGGTCAGGCAGTACTTC.

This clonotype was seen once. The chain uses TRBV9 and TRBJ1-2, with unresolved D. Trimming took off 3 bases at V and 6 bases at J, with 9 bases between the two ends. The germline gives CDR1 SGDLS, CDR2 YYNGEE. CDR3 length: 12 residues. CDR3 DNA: TGTGCCAGCAGCGACACAGCTCATGGCTACACCTTC. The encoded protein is CASSDTAHGYTF.

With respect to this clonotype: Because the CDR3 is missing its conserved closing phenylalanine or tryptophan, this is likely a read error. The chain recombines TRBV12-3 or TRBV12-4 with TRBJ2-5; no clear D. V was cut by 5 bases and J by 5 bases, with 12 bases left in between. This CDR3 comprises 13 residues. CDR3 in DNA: TGTGCCAGCAGTGTGGGCCAAGGGGAGACCCAGTACTAC. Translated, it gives CASSVGQGETQYY.

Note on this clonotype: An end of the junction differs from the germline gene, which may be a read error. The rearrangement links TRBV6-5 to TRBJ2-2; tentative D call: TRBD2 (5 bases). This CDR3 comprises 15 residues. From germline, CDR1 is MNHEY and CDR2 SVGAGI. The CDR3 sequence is CASSSAAQKPGEQFF. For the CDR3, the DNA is TGTGCCAGCAGTTCGGCAGCACAGAAGCCCGGGGAGCAGTTTTTT.

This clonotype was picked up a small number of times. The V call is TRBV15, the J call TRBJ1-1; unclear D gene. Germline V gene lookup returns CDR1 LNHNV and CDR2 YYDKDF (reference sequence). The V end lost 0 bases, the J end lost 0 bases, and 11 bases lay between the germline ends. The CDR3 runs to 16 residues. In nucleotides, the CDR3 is TGTGCCACCAGCAGAGAACTCAGGATAATGAACACTGAAGCTTTCTTT. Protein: CATSRELRIMNTEAFF.

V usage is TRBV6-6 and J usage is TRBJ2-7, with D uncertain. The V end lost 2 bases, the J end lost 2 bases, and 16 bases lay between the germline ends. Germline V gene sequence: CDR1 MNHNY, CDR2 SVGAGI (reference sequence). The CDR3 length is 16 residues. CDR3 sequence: CASSYVRAGATYEQYF. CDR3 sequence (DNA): TGTGCCAGCAGTTACGTCCGGGCAGGAGCAACCTACGAGCAGTACTTC.

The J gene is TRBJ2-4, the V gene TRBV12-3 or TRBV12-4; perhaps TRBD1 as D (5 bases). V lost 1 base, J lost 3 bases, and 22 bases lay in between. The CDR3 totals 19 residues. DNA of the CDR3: TGTGCCAGCAGTTTAGTGGTAGATCAGGGCGCGCCCTACAAAAACATTCAGTACTTC. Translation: CASSLVVDQGAPYKNIQYF.

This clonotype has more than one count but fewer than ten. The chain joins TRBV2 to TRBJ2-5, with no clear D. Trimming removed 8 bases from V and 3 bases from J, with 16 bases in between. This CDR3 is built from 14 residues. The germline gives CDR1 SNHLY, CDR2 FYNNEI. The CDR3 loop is CASFKDITEETQYF. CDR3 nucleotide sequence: TGTGCCAGCTTTAAAGACATAACAGAAGAGACCCAGTACTTC.

CDR3 coding DNA: TGTGCCAGCAGCTTTGGAGCTACGCAGTATTTT. Protein product: CASSFGATQYF. V usage is TRBV7-8 and J usage is TRBJ2-3, with D unclear. Trimming pared 3 bases from V and 8 bases from J, leaving 6 bases between. CDR1 and CDR2 from the germline V gene are SGHVS and FQNEAQ. The CDR3 covers 11 residues. The complete variable domain, with remaining parts taken from reference TRBV7-8 and TRBJ2-3, reads GAGVSQSPRYKVAKRGQDVALRCDPISGHVSLFWYQQALGQGPEFLTYFQNEAQLDKSGLPSDRFFAERPEGSVSTLKIQRTQQEDSAVYLCASSFGATQYFGPGTRLTVL.

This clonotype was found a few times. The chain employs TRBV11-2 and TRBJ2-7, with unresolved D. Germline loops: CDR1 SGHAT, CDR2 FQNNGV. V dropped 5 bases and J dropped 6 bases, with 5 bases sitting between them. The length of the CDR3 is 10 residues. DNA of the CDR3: TGTGCCAGCAGCCTCATCGAGCAGTACTTC. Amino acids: CASSLIEQYF.

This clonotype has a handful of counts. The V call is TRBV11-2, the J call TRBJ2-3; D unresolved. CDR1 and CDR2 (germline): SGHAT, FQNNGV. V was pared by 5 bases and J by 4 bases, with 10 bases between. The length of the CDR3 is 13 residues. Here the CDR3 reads CASSAGWPDTQYF. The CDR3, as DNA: TGTGCCAGCAGCGCCGGGTGGCCAGATACGCAGTATTTT.

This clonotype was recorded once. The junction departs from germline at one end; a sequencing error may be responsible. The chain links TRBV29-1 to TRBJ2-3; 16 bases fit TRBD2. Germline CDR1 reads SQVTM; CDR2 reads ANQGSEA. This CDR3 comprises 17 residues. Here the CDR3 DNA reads TGCAGCTTTGCCGGGACTAGCGGGGGGGCCGGCACAGGTACGCAGTATTTT. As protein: CSFAGTSGGAGTGTQYF.

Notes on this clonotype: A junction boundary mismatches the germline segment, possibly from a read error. CDR3 residues: CATSRDRASYDEQFF. The CDR3 region has the DNA TGTGCCACCAGCAGAGACAGGGCTAGCTACGATGAGCAGTTCTTC. V gene TRBV15 combines with J gene TRBJ2-1, with D possibly called TRBD1 or TRBD2 (5 bases each). Germline V gene sequence: CDR1 LNHNV, CDR2 YYDKDF (reference sequence). The CDR3 has 15 residues. Variable domain in full (rest from reference TRBV15 and TRBJ2-1): DAMVIQNPRYQVTQFGKPVTLSCSQTLNHNVMYWYQQKSSQAPKLLFHYYDKDFNNEADTPDNFQSRRPNTSFCFLDIRSPGLGDTAMYLCATSRDRASYDEQFFGPGTRLTVL.

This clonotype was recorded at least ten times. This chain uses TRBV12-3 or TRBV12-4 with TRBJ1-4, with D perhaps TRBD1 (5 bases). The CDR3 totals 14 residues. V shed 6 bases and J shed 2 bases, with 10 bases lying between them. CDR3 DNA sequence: TGTGCCAGCAGCCTCAGGGCCACTAATGAAAAACTGTTTTTT. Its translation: CASSLRATNEKLFF.

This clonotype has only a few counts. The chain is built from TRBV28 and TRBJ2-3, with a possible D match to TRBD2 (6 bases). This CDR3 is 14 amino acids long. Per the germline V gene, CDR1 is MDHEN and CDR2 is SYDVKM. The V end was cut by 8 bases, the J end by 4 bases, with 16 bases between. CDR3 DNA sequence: TGTGCCAGCCAAGGGACGGGAGTCGCAGATACGCAGTATTTT. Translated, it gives CASQGTGVADTQYF.

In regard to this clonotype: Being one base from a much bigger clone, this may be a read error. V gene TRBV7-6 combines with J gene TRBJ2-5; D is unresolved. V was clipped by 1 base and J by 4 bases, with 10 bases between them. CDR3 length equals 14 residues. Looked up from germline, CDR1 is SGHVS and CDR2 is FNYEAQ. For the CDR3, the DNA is TGTGCCAGCAGCTTAGAGGCCAGAATAGAGACCCAGTACTTC. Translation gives CASSLEARIETQYF.

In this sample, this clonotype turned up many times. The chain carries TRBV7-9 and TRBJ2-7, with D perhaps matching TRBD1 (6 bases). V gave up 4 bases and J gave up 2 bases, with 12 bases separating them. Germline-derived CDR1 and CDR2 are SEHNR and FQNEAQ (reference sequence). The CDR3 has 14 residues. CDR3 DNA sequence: TGTGCCAGCAGCTCTTGGGACACTCCCTACGAGCAGTACTTC. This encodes CASSSWDTPYEQYF.

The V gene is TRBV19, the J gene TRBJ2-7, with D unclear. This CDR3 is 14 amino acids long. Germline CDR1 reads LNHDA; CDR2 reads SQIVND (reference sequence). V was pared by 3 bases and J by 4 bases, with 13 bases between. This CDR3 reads CASSIRPGVYEQYF. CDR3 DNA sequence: TGTGCCAGTAGTATCCGCCCAGGTGTGTACGAGCAGTACTTC.

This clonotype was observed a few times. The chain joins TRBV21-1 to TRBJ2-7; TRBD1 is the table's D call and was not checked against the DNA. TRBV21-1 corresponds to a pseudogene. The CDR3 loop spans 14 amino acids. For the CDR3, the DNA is TGTGCCAGCAGGGCCGGGACGGTGGCCTACGAGCAGTACTTC. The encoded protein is CASRAGTVAYEQYF.

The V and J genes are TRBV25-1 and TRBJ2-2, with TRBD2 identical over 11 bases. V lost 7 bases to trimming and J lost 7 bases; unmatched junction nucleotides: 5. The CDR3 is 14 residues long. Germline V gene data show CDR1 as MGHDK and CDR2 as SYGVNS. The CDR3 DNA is TGTGCCAGCACGGTGCTAGCGGGAGGCGGGGAGCTGTTTTTT. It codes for CASTVLAGGGELFF.

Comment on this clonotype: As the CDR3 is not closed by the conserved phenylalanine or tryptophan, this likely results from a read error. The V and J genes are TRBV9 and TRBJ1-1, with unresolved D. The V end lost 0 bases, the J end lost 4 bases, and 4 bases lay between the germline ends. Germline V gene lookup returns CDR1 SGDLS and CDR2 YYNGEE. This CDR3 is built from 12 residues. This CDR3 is CASSVGGTEAFS. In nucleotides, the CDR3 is TGTGCCAGCAGCGTAGGTGGCACTGAAGCTTTCTCT.

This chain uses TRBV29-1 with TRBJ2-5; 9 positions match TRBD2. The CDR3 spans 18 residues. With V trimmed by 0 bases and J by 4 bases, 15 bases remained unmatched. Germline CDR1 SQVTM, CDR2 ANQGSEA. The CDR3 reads CSVEDPVSSGGYRETQYF. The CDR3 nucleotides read TGCAGCGTTGAAGACCCGGTATCGAGCGGGGGGTACCGAGAGACCCAGTACTTC.

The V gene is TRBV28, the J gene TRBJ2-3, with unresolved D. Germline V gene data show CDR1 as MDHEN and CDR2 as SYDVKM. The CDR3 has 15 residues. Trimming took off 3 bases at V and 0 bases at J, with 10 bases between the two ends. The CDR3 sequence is CASSLGQMSTDTQYF. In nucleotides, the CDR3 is TGTGCCAGCAGTTTGGGTCAGATGAGCACAGATACGCAGTATTTT.

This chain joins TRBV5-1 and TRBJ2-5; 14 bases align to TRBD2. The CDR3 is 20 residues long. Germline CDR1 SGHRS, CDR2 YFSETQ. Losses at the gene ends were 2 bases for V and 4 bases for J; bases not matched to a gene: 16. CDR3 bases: TGCGCCAGCAGCTTCAGGACAAACCGACTAGCGGGAGGGCCGGTAGAGACCCAGTACTTC. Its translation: CASSFRTNRLAGGPVETQYF.

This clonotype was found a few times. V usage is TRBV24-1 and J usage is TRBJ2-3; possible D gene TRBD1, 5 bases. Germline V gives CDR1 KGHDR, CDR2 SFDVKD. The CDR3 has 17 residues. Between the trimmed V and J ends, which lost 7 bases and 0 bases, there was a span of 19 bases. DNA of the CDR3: TGTGCCACCAGCGCTGCGTGGCAGGGCGAAAGCACAGATACGCAGTATTTT. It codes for CATSAAWQGESTDTQYF.

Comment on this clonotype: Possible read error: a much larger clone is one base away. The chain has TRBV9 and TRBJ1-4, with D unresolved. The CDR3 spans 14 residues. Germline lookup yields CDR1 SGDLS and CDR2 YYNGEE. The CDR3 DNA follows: TGTGCCAGCAGCAACACCTCAACTAATGAAAAACAGTTTTTT. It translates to CASSNTSTNEKQFF.

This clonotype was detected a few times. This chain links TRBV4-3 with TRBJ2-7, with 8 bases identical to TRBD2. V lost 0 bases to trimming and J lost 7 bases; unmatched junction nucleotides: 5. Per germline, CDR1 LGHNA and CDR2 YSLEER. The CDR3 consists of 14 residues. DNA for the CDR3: TGCGCCAGCAGCCAAGAGTATCTAGCGGGTGAGCAGTACTTC. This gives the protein CASSQEYLAGEQYF.